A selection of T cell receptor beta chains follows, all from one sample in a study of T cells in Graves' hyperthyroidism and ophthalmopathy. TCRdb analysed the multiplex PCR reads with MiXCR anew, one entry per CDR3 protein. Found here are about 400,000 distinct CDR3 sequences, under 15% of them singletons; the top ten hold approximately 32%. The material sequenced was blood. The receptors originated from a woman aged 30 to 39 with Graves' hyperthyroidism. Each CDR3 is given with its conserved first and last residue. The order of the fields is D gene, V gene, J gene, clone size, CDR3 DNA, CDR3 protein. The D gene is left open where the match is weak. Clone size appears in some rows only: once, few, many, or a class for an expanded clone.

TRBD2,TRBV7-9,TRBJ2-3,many,TGTGCCAGCAGCTTGGGTAGCGGGACTAGCACAGATACGCAGTATTTT,CASSLGSGTSTDTQYF
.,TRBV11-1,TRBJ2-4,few,TGTGCCAGCAGCTTACAATCCAGGGGAAACATTCAGTACTTC,CASSLQSRGNIQYF
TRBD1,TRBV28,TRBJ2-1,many,TGTGCCAGCAGTCCCGCGGGACAGGGGGGTTACAATGAGCAGTTCTTC,CASSPAGQGGYNEQFF
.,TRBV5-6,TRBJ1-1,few,TGTGCCAGCAGCTTTATTATGAACACTGAAGCTTTCTTT,CASSFIMNTEAFF
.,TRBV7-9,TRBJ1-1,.,TGTGCCAGCAGCTTAGTCAGGGCCCAGGGCGATGAAGCTTTCTTT,CASSLVRAQGDEAFF
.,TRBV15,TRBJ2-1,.,TGTGCCACCAGCATCTCTTGCGAAGCAACGGATGAGCAGTTCTTC,CATSISCEATDEQFF
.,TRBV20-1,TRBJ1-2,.,TGCAGTGCCACGACGCAGGGGGGCTACACCTTC,CSATTQGGYTF
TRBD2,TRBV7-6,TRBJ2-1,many,TGTGCCAGCAGCTTCATAGCGGGAGGGAGCAATGAGCAGTTCTTC,CASSFIAGGSNEQFF
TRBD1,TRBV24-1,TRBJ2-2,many,TGTGCCACCGCAGGACAGGCGAACACCGGGGAGCTGTTTTTT,CATAGQANTGELFF
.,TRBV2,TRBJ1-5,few,TGTGCCAGCAGTGAGGGCAGGGGAAGCTCGGGACAGCCCCAGCATTTT,CASSEGRGSSGQPQHF
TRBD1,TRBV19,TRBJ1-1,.,TGTGCCAGTAGGAGCATTAGGACAGGCGTCATGAACACTGAAGCTTTCTTT,CASRSIRTGVMNTEAFF
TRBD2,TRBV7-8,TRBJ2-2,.,TGTGCCAGCAGCTTAGCCCGGGTAGCGGGAGGCGGGGAGCTGTTTTTT,CASSLARVAGGGELFF
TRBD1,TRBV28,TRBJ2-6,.,TGTGCCAGCAGTGGACCGGGACAGGGGCTGTTTGGGGCCAACGTCCTGACTTTC,CASSGPGQGLFGANVLTF
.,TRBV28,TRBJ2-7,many,TGTGCCAGCAGTAGCGTTGGGGGATTCGACGAGCAGTACTTC,CASSSVGGFDEQYF
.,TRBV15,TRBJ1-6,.,TGTGCCACCACCTCCCAGGGTGGGAATTCACCCCTCCACTTT,CATTSQGGNSPLHF
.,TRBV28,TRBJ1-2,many,TGTGCCACTCTACTAAATCCCGGGACAAAGGTCTATGGCTACACCTTC,CATLLNPGTKVYGYTF
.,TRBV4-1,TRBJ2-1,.,TGCGCCAGCAACACCCCAGGGGTTTATGAGCAGTTCTTC,CASNTPGVYEQFF
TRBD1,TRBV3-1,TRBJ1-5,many,TGTGCCAGCAGTGACAGGGGGAATAGCAATCAGCCCCAGCATTTT,CASSDRGNSNQPQHF
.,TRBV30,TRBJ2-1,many,TGTGCCTGGAGTGTACGGGAGCGGGCAAACTACAATGAGCAGTTCTTC,CAWSVRERANYNEQFF
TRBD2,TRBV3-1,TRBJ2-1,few,TGTGCCAGCAGCTCGAAAAGAGCGGGAGGGCTCGGTGAGCAGTTCTTC,CASSSKRAGGLGEQFF
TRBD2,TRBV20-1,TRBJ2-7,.,TGCAGTGCTGCCCTAGCGGGGGGCTACAATGAGCAGTACTTC,CSAALAGGYNEQYF
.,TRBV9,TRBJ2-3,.,TGTGCCAGCAGCCCGTCAGGGGATAGCGCAGATACGCAGTATTTT,CASSPSGDSADTQYF
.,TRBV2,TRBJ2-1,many,TGTGCCAGCAGTGTACGAGGGGACTACAATGAGCAGTTCTTC,CASSVRGDYNEQFF
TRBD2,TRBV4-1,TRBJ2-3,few,TGCGCCAGCAGCCAAGAAAGACTAGCGGGATCAGATACGCAGTATTTT,CASSQERLAGSDTQYF
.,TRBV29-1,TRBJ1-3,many,TGCAGCGTTGTATCAGCCTACTCTGGAAACACCATATATTTT,CSVVSAYSGNTIYF
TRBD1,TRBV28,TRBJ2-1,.,TGTGCCAGCGACCCGGGACAGGGGGCTGTTAGTGAGCAGTTCTTC,CASDPGQGAVSEQFF
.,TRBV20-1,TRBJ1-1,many,TGCAGTGCTATGAGAAGACCCCAAGCTTTCTTT,CSAMRRPQAFF
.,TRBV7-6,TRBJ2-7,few,TGTGCCAGCAGCACTCGGGGTTACTCCTACGAGCAGTACTTC,CASSTRGYSYEQYF
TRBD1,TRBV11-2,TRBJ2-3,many,TGTGCCAGCAGCTTAGGACAGGGGAGGCTTGATGTAGATACGCAGTATTTT,CASSLGQGRLDVDTQYF
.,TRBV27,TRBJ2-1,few,TGTGCCAGCAGTTTCCGACAGAGATACAATGAGCAGTTCTTC,CASSFRQRYNEQFF
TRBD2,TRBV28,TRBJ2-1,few,TGTGCCAGCAGTTTCCCCGGGACTAGTCTGAATGAGCAGTTCTTC,CASSFPGTSLNEQFF
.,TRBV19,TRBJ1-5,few,TGTGCCAGTGGATATACAAGGGGAAATCAGCCCCAGCATTTT,CASGYTRGNQPQHF
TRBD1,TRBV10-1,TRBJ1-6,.,TGCGCCAGCAGTCCGGGACAGGAGGTTCCGCATTGTAATTCACCCCTCCACTTT,CASSPGQEVPHCNSPLHF
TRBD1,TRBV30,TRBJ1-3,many,TGTGCCTGGACTCCAGGGGGCGATGGAAACACCATATATTTT,CAWTPGGDGNTIYF
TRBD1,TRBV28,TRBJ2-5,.,TGTGCCAGCAGAAGAGTACAGGGGGCCACAGAGACCCAGTACTTC,CASRRVQGATETQYF
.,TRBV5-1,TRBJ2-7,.,TGCGCCAGCAGCCACGGTACAGGGAAAGGCTACGAGCAGTACTTC,CASSHGTGKGYEQYF
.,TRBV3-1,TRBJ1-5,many,TGTGCCAGCAGCCCCAACAGGAATCAGCCCCAGCATTTT,CASSPNRNQPQHF
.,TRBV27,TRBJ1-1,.,TGTGCCAGCAGTTTGTTGGGGGAGAACACTGAAGCTTTCTTT,CASSLLGENTEAFF
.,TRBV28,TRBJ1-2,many,TGTGCCAGCAGACAAGGAGCGAGTGGCTACACCTTC,CASRQGASGYTF
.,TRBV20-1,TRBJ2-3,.,TGCAGCCGACCGGGCTACGATACGCAGTATTTT,CSRPGYDTQYF
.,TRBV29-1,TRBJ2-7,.,TGCAGCGCCCGACTAGGGCTTTCCTACGAGCAGTACTTC,CSARLGLSYEQYF
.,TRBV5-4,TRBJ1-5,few,TGTGCCAGCAGCTTGGGGGGCAGGTCTGGTAATCAGCCCCAGCATTTT,CASSLGGRSGNQPQHF